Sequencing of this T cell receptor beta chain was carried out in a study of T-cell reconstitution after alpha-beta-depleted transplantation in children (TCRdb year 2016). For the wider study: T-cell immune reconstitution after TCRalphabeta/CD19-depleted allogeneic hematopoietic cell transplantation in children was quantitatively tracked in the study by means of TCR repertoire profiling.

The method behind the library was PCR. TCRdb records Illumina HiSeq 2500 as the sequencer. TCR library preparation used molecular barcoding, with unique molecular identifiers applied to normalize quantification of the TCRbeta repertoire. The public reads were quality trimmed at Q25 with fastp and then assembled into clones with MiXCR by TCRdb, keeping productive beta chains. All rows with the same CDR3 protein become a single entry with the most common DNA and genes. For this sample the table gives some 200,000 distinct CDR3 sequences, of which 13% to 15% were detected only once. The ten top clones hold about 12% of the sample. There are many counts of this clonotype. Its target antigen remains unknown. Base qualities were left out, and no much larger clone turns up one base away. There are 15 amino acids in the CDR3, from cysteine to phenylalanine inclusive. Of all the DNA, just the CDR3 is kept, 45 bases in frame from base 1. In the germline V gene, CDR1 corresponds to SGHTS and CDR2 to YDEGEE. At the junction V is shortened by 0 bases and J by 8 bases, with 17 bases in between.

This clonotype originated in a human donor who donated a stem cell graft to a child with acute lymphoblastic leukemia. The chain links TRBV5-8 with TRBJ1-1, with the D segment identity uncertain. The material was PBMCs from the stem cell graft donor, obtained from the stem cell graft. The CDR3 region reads CASSLEPSMGSEAFF. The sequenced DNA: TGTGCCAGCAGCTTGGAACCTTCGATGGGATCAGAAGCTTTCTTT.